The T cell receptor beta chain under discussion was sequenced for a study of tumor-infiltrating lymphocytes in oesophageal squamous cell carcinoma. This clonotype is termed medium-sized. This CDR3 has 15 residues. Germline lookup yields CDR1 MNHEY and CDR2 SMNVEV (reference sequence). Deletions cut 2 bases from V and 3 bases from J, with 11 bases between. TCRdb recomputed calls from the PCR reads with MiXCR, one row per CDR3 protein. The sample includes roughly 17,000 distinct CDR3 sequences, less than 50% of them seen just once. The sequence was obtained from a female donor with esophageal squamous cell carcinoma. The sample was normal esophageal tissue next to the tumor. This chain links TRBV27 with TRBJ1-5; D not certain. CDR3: CASSLVQGNNQPQHF. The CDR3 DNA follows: TGTGCCAGCAGTTTAGTCCAAGGGAACAATCAGCCCCAGCATTTT.